These T cell receptor beta chains were read from a single sample in a study of Graves' ophthalmopathy and Graves' hyperthyroidism. Each CDR3 protein gets one entry after TCRdb re-called the multiplex PCR reads with MiXCR. Of around 660,000 distinct CDR3 sequences in the sample, under 50% were seen once. Sequenced material: peripheral blood. The receptor set was obtained from an adult man with Graves' ophthalmopathy. Both conserved end residues are part of each CDR3. D genes are given only for firm matches. A row's size may be missing; if present it is once, few, many or a size class.

cdr3_aa cdr3_nt cdr3_length j_call d_call clone_size v_call
CASDDRELMNTEAFF TGTGCCAGTGATGACAGGGAACTTATGAACACTGAAGCTTTCTTT 15 TRBJ1-1 TRBD1 . TRBV2
CASSLRNRGTNEKLFF TGTGCCAGCAGCTTGCGCAACAGGGGAACTAATGAAAAACTGTTTTTT 16 TRBJ1-4 TRBD1 few TRBV5-8
CSADSRGEANTEAFF TGCAGTGCGGACTCGAGAGGGGAAGCGAACACTGAAGCTTTCTTT 15 TRBJ1-1 . few TRBV20-1
CASSLPGAGTGELFF TGTGCCAGCAGCTTACCCGGGGCGGGAACCGGGGAGCTGTTTTTT 15 TRBJ2-2 . few TRBV7-9
CASSTSERTYEQYF TGTGCCAGCAGCACCTCGGAACGGACCTACGAGCAGTACTTC 14 TRBJ2-7 . many TRBV11-2
CASSPEVREHTEAFF TGTGCCAGCAGTCCCGAGGTTAGGGAACACACTGAAGCTTTCTTT 15 TRBJ1-1 . . TRBV6-9
CESSSSQTQYF TGTGAAAGTAGCTCGTCACAGACCCAGTACTTC 11 TRBJ2-5 . . TRBV25-1
CASSLASQGARETQYF TGTGCCAGCAGCTTGGCCTCACAGGGGGCGCGGGAGACCCAGTACTTC 16 TRBJ2-5 TRBD1 many TRBV5-6
CASSPVDLAGANVLTF TGTGCCAGCAGCCCAGTGGATCTAGCTGGGGCCAACGTCCTGACTTTC 16 TRBJ2-6 . many TRBV7-8
CASSDGTGGSNQPQHF TGTGCCAGCAGTGACGGGACAGGGGGTAGCAATCAGCCCCAGCATTTT 16 TRBJ1-5 TRBD1 . TRBV6-4
CATSMGSSSYNEQYF TGTGCCACCAGCATGGGGTCGAGCTCCTACAATGAGCAGTACTTC 15 TRBJ2-7 . . TRBV15
CASSPPSGGGNSPLHF TGCGCCAGCAGCCCTCCGTCGGGGGGGGGTAATTCACCCCTCCACTTT 16 TRBJ1-6 . few TRBV4-3
CASSAPTALPLGDTEAFF TGTGCCAGCAGCGCCCCGACGGCGCTGCCGCTGGGGGACACTGAAGCTTTCTTT 18 TRBJ1-1 . . TRBV9
CAWSPGQGAGELFF TGTGCCTGGAGTCCTGGACAGGGCGCCGGGGAGCTGTTTTTT 14 TRBJ2-2 TRBD1 . TRBV3-1
CASRDRGAPEKLFF TGTGCCAGCCGCGACAGGGGCGCTCCGGAAAAACTGTTTTTT 14 TRBJ1-4 TRBD1 once TRBV2
CSAREGNSYEQYF TGCAGTGCTAGAGAAGGCAACTCCTACGAGCAGTACTTC 13 TRBJ2-7 . . TRBV20-1
CASSEVAGVTQYF TGTGCCAGCAGTGAAGTGGCGGGGGTGACGCAGTACTTC 13 TRBJ2-7 TRBD2 . TRBV2
CASSLGGQYHF TGTGCCAGCAGTTTAGGGGGACAGTACCATTTC 11 TRBJ2-7 TRBD1 many TRBV12-3/TRBV12-4
CASSPRTGFSNYGYTF TGTGCCAGTAGTCCACGGACAGGGTTTAGTAACTATGGCTACACCTTC 16 TRBJ1-2 TRBD1 many TRBV19
CASSFSRGYAGELFF TGCGCCAGCAGCTTTAGCAGGGGATATGCCGGGGAGCTGTTTTTT 15 TRBJ2-2 . few TRBV5-1
CATSDFTGQGDGYTF TGTGCCACCAGTGATTTCACCGGGCAGGGTGATGGCTACACCTTC 15 TRBJ1-2 . . TRBV24-1
CASGRVNSPLHF TGTGCCAGCGGGCGAGTGAATTCACCCCTCCACTTT 12 TRBJ1-6 . . TRBV25-1
CSVELGLDRAQYF TGCAGCGTTGAATTAGGCCTGGACAGGGCCCAGTACTTC 13 TRBJ2-5 TRBD1 many TRBV29-1
CASSPRWSGRRIYGYTF TGTGCCAGCAGCCCCCGTTGGAGCGGGAGGAGGATCTATGGCTACACCTTC 17 TRBJ1-2 . . TRBV7-6
CAWSPNGVYGYTF TGTGCCTGGAGTCCAAATGGGGTCTATGGCTACACCTTC 13 TRBJ1-2 . . TRBV30
CATSRPLGGSGNTIYF TGTGCCACCAGCAGACCCCTCGGGGGCTCTGGAAACACCATATATTTT 16 TRBJ1-3 . many TRBV15
CAISPNVERETQYF TGTGCCATCAGTCCGAACGTTGAACGGGAGACCCAGTACTTC 14 TRBJ2-5 . many TRBV10-3
CASSARVGSTGELFF TGTGCCAGCAGTGCCAGAGTGGGAAGCACCGGGGAGCTGTTTTTT 15 TRBJ2-2 . . TRBV24-1
CASSLGLGQTSGYTF TGTGCCAGCAGCTTAGGATTAGGACAGACGTCTGGCTACACCTTC 15 TRBJ1-2 . many TRBV7-9
CSARGGTNQETQYF TGCAGTGCCAGGGGTGGGACAAACCAAGAGACCCAGTACTTC 14 TRBJ2-5 . many TRBV20-1
CASSEARVYAPLHF TGTGCCAGCAGTGAAGCCAGGGTGTATGCACCCCTCCACTTT 14 TRBJ1-6 . many TRBV2
CAISADRLGNEQYF TGTGCCATCAGTGCGGACAGGCTGGGGAACGAGCAGTACTTC 14 TRBJ2-7 TRBD1 . TRBV10-3
CASGHPDRNRSYEQYF TGTGCTAGTGGTCACCCAGACAGGAACCGCTCCTACGAGCAGTACTTC 16 TRBJ2-7 . . TRBV12-5
CASSVGPDAYEQYF TGTGCCAGCAGCGTAGGGCCGGATGCCTACGAGCAGTACTTC 14 TRBJ2-7 . many TRBV9
CASSQEDGAGANVLTF TGCGCCAGCAGCCAAGAGGATGGGGCTGGGGCCAACGTCCTGACTTTC 16 TRBJ2-6 . many TRBV4-3
CASSHYTGELFF TGTGCCAGCAGCCACTACACCGGGGAGCTGTTTTTT 12 TRBJ2-2 . many TRBV6-5
CASSETGGMRTEAFF TGCGCCAGCAGTGAGACAGGGGGCATGAGGACTGAAGCTTTCTTT 15 TRBJ1-1 TRBD1 few TRBV5-1
CASSQLGTPRGEQYF TGCGCCAGCAGCCAGCTCGGGACCCCCCGGGGCGAGCAGTACTTC 15 TRBJ2-7 . . TRBV7-9
CASSTLGQGNYEQYF TGTGCCAGCAGCACACTAGGACAGGGCAACTACGAGCAGTACTTC 15 TRBJ2-7 TRBD1 . TRBV7-2
CASSPTGVNQPQHF TGTGCCAGCAGCCCGACAGGGGTCAATCAGCCCCAGCATTTT 14 TRBJ1-5 TRBD1 many TRBV12-3/TRBV12-4
CSADSVAGELFF TGCAGTGCAGATAGCGTGGCCGGGGAGCTGTTTTTT 12 TRBJ2-2 . many TRBV20-1
CASSSRAIYEQYF TGTGCCAGCAGCTCACGGGCGATTTACGAGCAGTACTTC 13 TRBJ2-7 . many TRBV7-2
CASSVGTGVHQPQHF TGTGCCAGCAGCGTAGGGACAGGGGTACATCAGCCCCAGCATTTT 15 TRBJ1-5 TRBD1 many TRBV5-5
CSVRTGSSPLHF TGCAGCGTTCGGACAGGGAGCTCACCCCTCCACTTT 12 TRBJ1-6 TRBD1 . TRBV29-1
CAISESRQGSEKLFF TGTGCCATCAGTGAGTCGAGACAGGGGAGTGAAAAACTGTTTTTT 15 TRBJ1-4 TRBD1 many TRBV10-3
CASRSPGGLNTIYF TGTGCCAGCAGGTCGCCAGGAGGATTAAACACCATATATTTT 14 TRBJ1-3 . many TRBV6-5
CASSQDGQYSYEQYF TGCGCCAGCAGCCAAGATGGACAGTACTCCTACGAGCAGTACTTC 15 TRBJ2-7 . few TRBV4-3
CASSTYNGNTEAFF TGTGCCAGCAGCACTTACAACGGGAACACTGAAGCTTTCTTT 14 TRBJ1-1 . many TRBV12-3/TRBV12-4
CASRGQPVASYEQYF TGCGCCAGCAGAGGACAGCCCGTGGCATCTTACGAGCAGTACTTC 15 TRBJ2-7 . few TRBV5-1
CASSEGQGAGELYF TGTGCCAGCAGTGAGGGACAGGGCGCCGGGGAGCTGTACTTC 14 TRBJ2-7 TRBD1 . TRBV2
CASRVLAGGIQETQYF TGTGCCAGTAGAGTACTAGCGGGAGGGATTCAAGAGACCCAGTACTTC 16 TRBJ2-5 TRBD2 . TRBV19
CASSEATSGETQYF TGTGCCAGCAGTGAAGCCACTAGCGGAGAGACCCAGTACTTC 14 TRBJ2-5 TRBD2 many TRBV2
CASSLYGGGGAFF TGTGCCAGCAGCTTATATGGAGGGGGAGGAGCTTTCTTT 13 TRBJ1-1 . many TRBV7-2
CASSFTGEKETQYF TGTGCCAGCAGCTTTACAGGGGAAAAAGAGACCCAGTACTTC 14 TRBJ2-5 TRBD1 few TRBV7-9
CASSESGGASNTEAFF TGTGCCAGCAGTGAGTCAGGGGGTGCGTCGAACACTGAAGCTTTCTTT 16 TRBJ1-1 TRBD1 many TRBV25-1
CSARAPGLASYEQYF TGCAGTGCTAGAGCCCCGGGACTAGCCAGCTACGAGCAGTACTTC 15 TRBJ2-7 TRBD2 . TRBV20-1
CASSPGAVNQPQHF TGTGCCAGCAGCCCAGGGGCAGTCAATCAGCCCCAGCATTTT 14 TRBJ1-5 . . TRBV7-2
CASSWTGQPVLDTQYF TGTGCCAGCAGCTGGACGGGACAGCCGGTACTAGATACGCAGTATTTT 16 TRBJ2-3 TRBD1 . TRBV7-2